The subject of this entry is one T cell receptor (beta chain). The sample belongs to a study of blood T cell repertoires in COVID-19. Study-wide context: In Cohort 3, a recovered donor had either two negative PCRs, clearance, or symptom resolution. T cells, B-cell-depleted T cells, or PBMCs provided the cDNA or gDNA that served as material. Collection of acute and convalescent COVID-19 samples took place in the United States, Italy and Spain.

The CDR3 sequence is 16 residues long. Germline values: CDR1 SGHAT, CDR2 FQDESV (reference sequence). V was pared by 1 base and J by 4 bases, with 16 bases between. Original handling: The authors estimated nucleated cell counts from reference gene primer amplification. TCRdb keeps only in-frame clones here, not all; method: immunoSEQ multiplex PCR. V, J and clone size were drawn from that table, and D and trimming were deduced from the DNA. The table has approximately 360,000 clones, 80% to 90% seen once. The clonotype was recovered from a man aged 35-49 years in a cohort exposed to, infected with or recovered from COVID-19 (not recorded which). The chain has TRBV11-1 and TRBJ1-2, with no clear D. Sequencing used PBMCs or T cells enriched from blood (not recorded which). The CDR3 nucleotides are TGTGCCAGCAGCTTAGGCGAAACCGCCTATTTCTATGGCTACACCTTC. Translation gives CASSLGETAYFYGYTF. The full variable domain, with the rest looked up from reference TRBV11-1 and TRBJ1-2, is EAEVAQSPRYKITEKSQAVAFWCDPISGHATLYWYRQILGQGPELLVQFQDESVVDDSQLPKDRFSAERLKGVDSTLKIQPAELGDSAMYLCASSLGETAYFYGYTFGSGTRLTVV.